The 27 T cell receptor beta chains presented below share a single source sample, sequenced in a study of shared clonotypes between healthy human individuals. Repertoires were generated with immunoSEQ multiplex PCR, while TCRdb's copy carries only in-frame clones and drops some. Found here are nearly 2 million clones, about 95% of them singletons; the top ten hold 0.95% to 1.5%. Selected positively for CCR7 and CD45RO-negative, naive CD8 cells excluded terminally differentiated effector memory CD45RA+ cells. The sequenced material came from naive CD8+ T cells sorted from blood. The receptor set was obtained from a man aged 18-30 years in good health.

This clone was seen once. Here the CDR3 reads CASSATGNVHQPQHF. As DNA, the CDR3 is TGTGCCAGCAGCGCCACGGGGAACGTCCATCAGCCCCAGCATTTT. The J gene is TRBJ1-5, the V gene TRBV7-9, with D hard to call. Trimming removed 5 bases from V and 5 bases from J, with 16 bases in between. This CDR3 has 15 residues. From germline, CDR1 is SEHNR and CDR2 FQNEAQ (reference sequence).

Remarks on this clone: The same CDR3 arises from other DNA sequences in this sample as well. V and J are TRBV4-1 and TRBJ2-1, with TRBD2 as a possible D gene (5 bases). This CDR3 is built from 13 residues. The germline V gene encodes CDR1 MGHRA and CDR2 YSYEKL. Trimming left V 4 bases short and J 7 bases short, with 11 bases between. CDR3 nucleotides: TGCGCCAGCAGCCCGCGAACGGGGAATGAGCAGTTCTTC. Translation: CASSPRTGNEQFF.

This sequence joins TRBV2 and TRBJ1-1; the match to TRBD1 covers 7 bases. The CDR3 consists of 15 residues. CDR1 SNHLY and CDR2 FYNNEI come from the germline V gene. Trimming removed 1 base from V and 0 bases from J; junction bases left unmatched: 2. CDR3 residues: CASSEEQGMNTEAFF. The CDR3 coding sequence is TGTGCCAGCAGTGAAGAACAGGGGATGAACACTGAAGCTTTCTTT. The variable domain in full, with the rest retrieved from reference TRBV2 and TRBJ1-1, is EPEVTQTPSHQVTQMGQEVILRCVPISNHLYFYWYRQILGQKVEFLVSFYNNEISEKSEIFDDQFSVERPDGSNFTLKIRSTKLEDSAMYFCASSEEQGMNTEAFFGQGTRLTVV.

The chain links TRBV7-9 to TRBJ2-1, with D possibly matching TRBD1 (6 bases). Germline V CDR1 and CDR2: SEHNR, FQNEAQ (reference sequence). Trimming removed 5 bases at V and 6 bases at J, with 17 bases between. This CDR3 is 15 amino acids long. CDR3 amino acids: CASSGRGIRINEQFF. Here the CDR3 DNA reads TGTGCCAGCAGCGGAAGGGGGATAAGAATCAATGAGCAGTTCTTC.

The rearrangement links TRBV10-2 to TRBJ2-1; tentatively, D is TRBD1 (5 bases). Looked up from germline, CDR1 is WSHSY and CDR2 is SAAADI. CDR3 length: 11 amino acids. Trimming stripped 2 bases from V and 15 bases from J, with 11 bases between. The CDR3 DNA follows: TGCGCCAGCAGTGAGGGCAGGGTGGTGTTCTTC. Protein: CASSEGRVVFF.

Points on this clone: The sample has other DNA sequences that encode this CDR3 too. The chain is built from TRBV27 and TRBJ2-2; possibly TRBD1 for D (7 bases). The germline CDR1 and CDR2 sequences are MNHEY and SMNVEV (reference sequence). V was pared by 2 bases and J by 5 bases, with 12 bases between. The CDR3 is made up of 15 amino acids. CDR3 amino acids: CASSLGAGGTGELFF. In DNA, the CDR3 is TGTGCCAGCAGTTTAGGAGCAGGGGGGACCGGGGAGCTGTTTTTT.

Concerning this clone: Other nucleotide sequences from this sample produce the same CDR3. CDR3 DNA sequence: TGCGCCAGCAGCCAAGCCGGAGACTCCTACGAGCAGTACTTC. Protein product: CASSQAGDSYEQYF. The genes are TRBV4-1 and TRBJ2-7; D gene ambiguous. Germline CDR1 is MGHRA and CDR2 is YSYEKL. This CDR3 has 14 amino acids. Trimming left V 1 base short and J 0 bases short, with 7 bases between.

This chain joins TRBV13 and TRBJ2-5; 9 nucleotides align to TRBD1. V was pared by 3 bases and J by 7 bases, with 6 bases of the junction left unmatched. The CDR3 contains 14 residues. Germline V gives CDR1 PRHDT, CDR2 FYEKMQ (reference sequence). The chain's CDR3 is CASSLEGQGGTQYF. DNA of the CDR3: TGTGCCAGCAGCTTGGAGGGACAGGGAGGGACCCAGTACTTC.

The CDR3, as DNA: TGTGCCAGCAGCTTCGATTCAGAGGCTATGTGGGGCTACACCTTC. Amino acids: CASSFDSEAMWGYTF. This rearrangement joins TRBV5-8 to TRBJ1-2; D uncertain. Germline V gene data show CDR1 as SGHTS and CDR2 as YDEGEE. V gave up 2 bases and J gave up 8 bases, with 19 bases separating them. This CDR3 contains 15 residues. The full variable domain, completed using reference TRBV5-8 and TRBJ1-2, is EAGVTQSPTHLIKTRGQQATLRCSPISGHTSVYWYQQALGLGLQFLLWYDEGEERNRGNFPPRFSGRQFPNYSSELNVNALELEDSALYLCASSFDSEAMWGYTFGSGTRLTVV.

For the CDR3, the DNA is TGTGCCAGCAGCTTCCCCGGACAGGGAAAGGACGAGCAGTACTTC. Translation: CASSFPGQGKDEQYF. The chain has TRBV5-8 and TRBJ2-7; 8 positions match TRBD1. The germline V gene encodes CDR1 SGHTS and CDR2 YDEGEE. Trimming cost V 2 bases and J 5 bases; bases outside gene matches: 9. The CDR3 is made up of 15 amino acids. The variable domain in full, with the rest retrieved from reference TRBV5-8 and TRBJ2-7, is EAGVTQSPTHLIKTRGQQATLRCSPISGHTSVYWYQQALGLGLQFLLWYDEGEERNRGNFPPRFSGRQFPNYSSELNVNALELEDSALYLCASSFPGQGKDEQYFGPGTRLTVT.

The V and J genes are TRBV30 and TRBJ1-2; 7 nucleotides match TRBD1. CDR1 is GTSNPN and CDR2 is SVGIG in the germline V gene (reference sequence). The CDR3 runs to 13 residues. Trimming cost V 7 bases and J 2 bases; bases outside gene matches: 7. The CDR3 loop reads CAFESGQNYGYTF. CDR3 in DNA: TGTGCCTTCGAGTCGGGACAGAACTATGGCTACACCTTC.

The V and J genes are TRBV6-4 and TRBJ2-2, with 11 bases fitting TRBD2. V dropped 2 bases and J dropped 3; count of bases not matched to a gene: 2. CDR1 is MRHNA and CDR2 is SNTAGT in the germline V gene. The CDR3 is made up of 16 amino acids. CDR3 residues: CASSDLAGGHTGELFF. The CDR3 DNA follows: TGTGCCAGCAGTGACCTAGCGGGGGGTCACACCGGGGAGCTGTTTTTT.

V gene TRBV2 combines with J gene TRBJ2-7, with TRBD2 matching 7 bases. The V segment lost 0 bases and the J segment 2 bases; nucleotides outside the gene matches: 10. CDR3 size: 17 residues. In germline, CDR1 is SNHLY, CDR2 FYNNEI. In DNA form, the CDR3 reads TGTGCCAGCAGTGAAGCGCTTCTGGGGGGGGAAACCTACGAGCAGTACTTC. Amino acids: CASSEALLGGETYEQYF.

The gene calls are TRBV4-2 and TRBJ2-2; D possibly uses TRBD1 or TRBD2 (6 bases each). Trimming left V 0 bases short and J 2 bases short, with 13 bases between. The CDR3 runs 17 residues. Germline-derived CDR1 and CDR2 are LGHNA and YNFKEQ. CDR3 loop: CASSQDLGGPNTGELFF. For the CDR3, the DNA is TGTGCCAGCAGCCAAGATTTGGGGGGCCCTAACACCGGGGAGCTGTTTTTT.

About this clone itself: Within the sample, other DNA sequences also encode this same CDR3. The chain combines TRBV6-5 with TRBJ1-1, with unresolved D. The germline gives CDR1 MNHEY, CDR2 SVGAGI. This CDR3 has 13 amino acids. V was pared by 0 bases and J by 1 base, with 3 bases between. The CDR3 spells CASSYSTNTEAFF. The CDR3 region has the DNA TGTGCCAGCAGTTACTCTACGAACACTGAAGCTTTCTTT.

The chain combines TRBV7-9 with TRBJ2-1, with D uncertain. The V end was cut by 0 bases, the J end by 7 bases, with 10 bases between. There are 14 residues in the CDR3. The V gene's germline CDR1 is SEHNR and CDR2 FQNEAQ (reference sequence). CDR3 DNA sequence: TGTGCCAGCAGCTTAGCCCAGCGACCTAATGAGCAGTTCTTC. This gives the protein CASSLAQRPNEQFF.

The genes are TRBV6-5 and TRBJ1-1; D is uncertain. Looked up from germline, CDR1 is MNHEY and CDR2 is SVGAGI. V shed 6 bases and J shed 4 bases, with 15 bases lying between them. The CDR3 contains 14 residues. In DNA form, the CDR3 reads TGTGCCAGCAGCCCTACTGCCTGGGTCACTGAAGCTTTCTTT. Translated, it gives CASSPTAWVTEAFF.

V usage is TRBV15 and J usage is TRBJ2-7; D may match TRBD1 or TRBD2 (6 bases each). Germline V lookup: CDR1 LNHNV, CDR2 YYDKDF (reference sequence). V was trimmed by 5 bases and J by 6 bases, leaving 17 bases between them. CDR3 length equals 14 residues. CDR3 region: CATSFRIQGGEQYF. CDR3 in DNA: TGTGCCACCAGCTTTCGTATACAGGGAGGCGAGCAGTACTTC.

V usage is TRBV5-8 and J usage is TRBJ2-7; D may match TRBD1 or TRBD2 (6 bases each). Looked up from germline, CDR1 is SGHTS and CDR2 is YDEGEE. This CDR3 is 13 amino acids long. V gave up 5 bases and J gave up 5 bases, with 14 bases separating them. CDR3 sequence reads: CASSFLGGHEQYF. CDR3 DNA sequence: TGTGCCAGCAGTTTCCTTGGGGGGCACGAGCAGTACTTC.

The chain couples TRBV30 to TRBJ2-1; D uncertain. This CDR3 contains 12 residues. Germline CDR1 is GTSNPN and CDR2 is SVGIG (reference sequence). The CDR3 is CVMEPYNNEQFF. The CDR3 DNA reads as TGTGTTATGGAGCCTTATAACAATGAGCAGTTCTTC.

This sequence joins TRBV5-4 and TRBJ2-6; tentative D call: TRBD1 (6 bases). Germline CDR1 and CDR2: SGHNT and YYREEE (reference sequence). V gave up 2 bases and J gave up 2 bases, with 8 bases separating them. The CDR3 has 15 amino acids. CDR3 nucleotides: TGTGCCAGCAGCTTTAAGGGGGCTGGGGCCAACGTCCTGACTTTC. Its translation: CASSFKGAGANVLTF.

The chain couples TRBV30 to TRBJ1-2, with a tentative D call TRBD1 (5 bases). Looked up from germline, CDR1 is GTSNPN and CDR2 is SVGIG (reference sequence). The CDR3 has 14 residues. V was shortened by 0 bases and J by 5 bases, with 13 bases between the two germline ends. CDR3 DNA: TGTGCCTGGAGTGTAGCGCAGGGACCATATGGCTACACCTTC. Translated, it gives CAWSVAQGPYGYTF.

J is TRBJ2-3 and V is TRBV27; D is unclear. Germline V lookup: CDR1 MNHEY, CDR2 SMNVEV (reference sequence). The V gene lost 6 bases and the J gene lost 1 base, with 11 bases spanning the gap. The CDR3 has 14 residues. The CDR3 bases are TGTGCCAGCAGCCTGGTGGATGGCACAGATACGCAGTATTTT. It codes for CASSLVDGTDTQYF.

This chain links TRBV4-3 with TRBJ2-3; tentative D call: TRBD2 (6 bases). Trimming stripped 4 bases from V and 3 bases from J, with 11 bases between. Germline assignment: CDR1 LGHNA and CDR2 YSLEER. The CDR3 totals 14 residues. CDR3 sequence: CASSLTGGTDTQYF. CDR3 nucleotide sequence: TGCGCCAGCAGCCTGACTGGGGGGACAGATACGCAGTATTTT.

The chain employs TRBV6-6 and TRBJ2-7, with D maybe TRBD1 (5 bases). The CDR3 is made up of 16 amino acids. The V and J ends lost 2 bases and 0 bases respectively, with 14 bases between them. The germline V gene encodes CDR1 MNHNY and CDR2 SVGAGI (reference sequence). The CDR3 reads CASSYLDTTNSYEQYF. The CDR3 nucleotides are TGTGCCAGCAGTTACCTGGACACAACCAACTCCTACGAGCAGTACTTC.

CDR3 nucleotides: TGTGCCAGCAGTGAAAGGGGACAGGGGGCGAATGGCTACACCTTC. Its protein is CASSERGQGANGYTF. The rearrangement uses TRBV2 and TRBJ1-2; TRBD1 agrees at 12 bases. The CDR3 totals 15 residues. V dropped 2 bases and J dropped 6; count of bases not matched to a gene: 4. Germline lookup yields CDR1 SNHLY and CDR2 FYNNEI.

The gene calls are TRBV27 and TRBJ1-1; possibly TRBD1 for D (5 bases). Trimming took off 2 bases at V and 0 bases at J, with 16 bases between the two ends. The CDR3 loop spans 17 amino acids. CDR1 and CDR2 from the germline V gene are MNHEY and SMNVEV (reference sequence). As DNA, the CDR3 is TGTGCCAGCAGTTTACGGGGCTTACGGGGGGTGAACACTGAAGCTTTCTTT. It is translated as CASSLRGLRGVNTEAFF.